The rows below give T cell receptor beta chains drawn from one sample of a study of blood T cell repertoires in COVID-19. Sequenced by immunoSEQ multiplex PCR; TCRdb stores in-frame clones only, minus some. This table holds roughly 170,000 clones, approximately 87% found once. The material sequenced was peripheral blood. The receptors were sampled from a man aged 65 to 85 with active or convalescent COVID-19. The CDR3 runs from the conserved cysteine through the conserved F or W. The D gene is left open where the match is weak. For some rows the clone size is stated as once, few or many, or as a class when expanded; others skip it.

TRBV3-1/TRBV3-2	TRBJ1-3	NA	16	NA	CASSRNVANPGNTIYF	TGTGCCAGCAGCCGGAACGTAGCTAATCCTGGAAACACCATATATTTT
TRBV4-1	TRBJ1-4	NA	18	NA	CASSRRDLTGEWSEKLFF	TGCGCCAGCAGCCGACGGGATTTAACGGGGGAATGGAGTGAAAAACTGTTTTTT
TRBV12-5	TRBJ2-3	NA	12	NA	CASGLSTDTQYF	TGTGCTAGTGGGTTAAGCACAGATACGCAGTATTTT
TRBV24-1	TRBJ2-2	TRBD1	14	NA	CASRGQGAAGELFF	TGTGCCTCTAGGGGACAGGGGGCGGCCGGGGAGCTGTTTTTT
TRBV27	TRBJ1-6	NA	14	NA	CASSSRHGGSPLHF	TGTGCCAGCAGTTCCCGACACGGAGGTTCACCCCTCCACTTT
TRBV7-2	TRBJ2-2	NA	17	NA	CASSLDGRALGTGELFF	TGTGCCAGCAGCTTAGATGGCAGGGCCTTGGGCACCGGGGAGCTGTTTTTT
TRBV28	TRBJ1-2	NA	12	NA	CASRTTDYGYTF	TGTGCCAGCAGGACGACAGACTATGGCTACACCTTC
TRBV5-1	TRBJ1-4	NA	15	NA	CASSLGTAINEKLFF	TGCGCCAGCAGCTTGGGTACCGCGATTAATGAAAAACTGTTTTTT
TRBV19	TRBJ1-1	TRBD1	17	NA	CASSFAQGQGWGTEAFF	TGTGCCAGTAGCTTTGCCCAGGGACAGGGCTGGGGCACTGAAGCTTTCTTT
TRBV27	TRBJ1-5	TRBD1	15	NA	CASSRGFGSNQPQHF	TGTGCCAGCAGCAGGGGGTTCGGAAGCAATCAGCCCCAGCATTTT
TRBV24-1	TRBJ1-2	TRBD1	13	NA	CATSDGQGRGYTF	TGTGCCACCAGTGATGGACAGGGAAGGGGCTACACCTTC
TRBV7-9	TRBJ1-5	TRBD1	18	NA	CASSPGGRGLGGNQPQHF	TGTGCCAGCAGCCCCGGGGGCAGGGGGCTTGGGGGCAATCAGCCCCAGCATTTT
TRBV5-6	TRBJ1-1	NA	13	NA	CASSWGTGDVAFF	TGTGCCAGCAGCTGGGGCACAGGCGACGTAGCTTTCTTT
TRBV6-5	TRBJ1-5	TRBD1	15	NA	CASSPTGASNQPQHF	TGTGCCAGCAGTCCGACAGGGGCCAGCAATCAGCCCCAGCATTTT
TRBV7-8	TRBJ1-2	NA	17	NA	CASSLGGGFTIQGGYTF	TGTGCCAGCAGCTTAGGGGGAGGGTTCACCATTCAAGGTGGCTACACCTTC
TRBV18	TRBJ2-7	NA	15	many	CASSPPNLPSYEQYF	TGTGCCAGCTCACCACCGAACCTACCCTCCTACGAGCAGTACTTC